The clone carrying this T cell receptor beta chain was recorded a few times. Its cognate antigen is unknown. Germline CDR1 SEHNR, CDR2 FQNEAQ (reference sequence). With 4 bases clipped from V and 3 bases from J, the junction kept 12 bases outside the gene matches. CDR3 length equals 17 residues. PCR primers comprised 60 Vbeta and 13 Jbeta primers. Only in-frame clones appear in the TCRdb table, and some are missing; sequencing was by immunoSEQ multiplex PCR. The top ten hold around 3.2% of the sample, which has tens of thousands of clones, around four fifths seen once. This entry belongs to a study of cytomegalovirus exposure and HLA in healthy donors. Study conclusions and caveats: In vitro experiments confirmed that a few CMV-associated chains were specific for CMV antigens.

The chain couples TRBV7-9 to TRBJ1-2; the match to TRBD1 covers 9 bases. The sample taken for sequencing was PBMCs. This clonotype originated in a man aged 50 to 59 in good health and CMV-seropositive. CDR3 residues: CASSSPGDRAQDYGYTF. The CDR3 DNA sequence: TGTGCCAGCAGCTCCCCGGGGGACAGGGCCCAGGACTATGGCTACACCTTC.